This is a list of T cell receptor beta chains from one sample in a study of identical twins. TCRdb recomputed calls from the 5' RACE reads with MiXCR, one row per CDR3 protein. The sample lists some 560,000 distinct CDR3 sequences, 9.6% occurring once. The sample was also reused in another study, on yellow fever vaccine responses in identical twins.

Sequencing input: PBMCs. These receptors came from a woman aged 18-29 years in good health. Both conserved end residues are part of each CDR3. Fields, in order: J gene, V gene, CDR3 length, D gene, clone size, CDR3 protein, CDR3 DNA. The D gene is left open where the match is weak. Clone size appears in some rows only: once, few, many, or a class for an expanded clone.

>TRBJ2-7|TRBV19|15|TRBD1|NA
CASSAGQGTDYEQYF
TGTGCCAGTAGTGCTGGACAGGGTACAGACTACGAGCAGTACTTC
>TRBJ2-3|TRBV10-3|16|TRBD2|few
CAISDRSGRAGDTQYF
TGTGCCATCAGTGACAGAAGCGGGAGGGCCGGAGATACGCAGTATTTT
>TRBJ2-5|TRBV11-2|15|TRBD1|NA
CASSLSRGNQETQYF
TGTGCCAGCAGCTTGTCCAGGGGGAACCAAGAGACCCAGTACTTC
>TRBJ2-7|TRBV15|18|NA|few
CATSRDSVVSGNSYEQYF
TGTGCCACCAGCAGAGATTCGGTCGTTAGTGGGAACTCCTACGAGCAGTACTTC
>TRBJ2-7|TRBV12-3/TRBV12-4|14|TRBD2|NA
CASSLGGGADEQYF
TGTGCCAGCAGTTTAGGGGGGGGTGCCGACGAGCAGTACTTC
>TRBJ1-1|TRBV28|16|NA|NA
CASTILRTSANTEAFF
TGTGCCAGCACCATACTCAGAACCTCCGCGAACACTGAAGCTTTCTTT
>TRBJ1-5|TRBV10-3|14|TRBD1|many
CAISDGQGGQPQHF
TGTGCCATCAGTGATGGACAGGGAGGCCAGCCCCAGCATTTT
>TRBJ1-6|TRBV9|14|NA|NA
CASSVGRVVAPLHF
TGTGCCAGCAGCGTAGGCAGGGTCGTAGCACCCCTCCACTTT
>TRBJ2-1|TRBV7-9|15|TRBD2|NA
CASSLAGGRNGEQFF
TGTGCCAGCAGCCTAGCGGGGGGGCGTAACGGTGAGCAGTTCTTC
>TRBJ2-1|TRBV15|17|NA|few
CATSRALPGLYYNEQFF
TGTGCCACCAGCAGAGCCCTACCGGGACTGTATTACAATGAGCAGTTCTTC
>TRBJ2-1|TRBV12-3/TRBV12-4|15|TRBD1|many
CASRSTGGSYNEQFF
TGTGCCAGCAGATCCACAGGGGGGTCCTACAATGAGCAGTTCTTC
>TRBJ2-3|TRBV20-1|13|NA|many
CSARRRSTDTQYF
TGCAGTGCTAGGCGCCGGAGCACAGATACGCAGTATTTT
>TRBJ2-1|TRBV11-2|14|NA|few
CASSLSGHYNEQFF
TGTGCCAGCAGCTTGAGCGGCCATTACAATGAGCAGTTCTTC
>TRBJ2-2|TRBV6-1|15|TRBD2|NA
CASRGVGRAPGELFF
TGTGCCAGCAGGGGCGTTGGGAGGGCCCCCGGGGAGCTGTTTTTT